A single sample is the source of the 21 T cell receptor beta chains below, sequenced in a study of blood T cell repertoires in COVID-19. Profiling relied on immunoSEQ multiplex PCR, and the TCRdb table lists in-frame clones only, not all of them. This table has more than 300,000 clones, about 90% appearing once. The sample comprised peripheral blood. These receptors originate from a woman younger than 45 with COVID-19, enrolled during active disease.

The chain carries TRBV7-9 and TRBJ1-2; no firm D call. The CDR3 covers 14 residues. Germline V CDR1 and CDR2: SEHNR, FQNEAQ (reference sequence). V was cut by 1 base and J by 5 bases, with 11 bases left in between. CDR3 in DNA: TGTGCCAGCAGCTTAGGGGCAGAAGAGTATGGCTACACCTTC. Translation gives CASSLGAEEYGYTF.

This clone was counted once. This chain connects TRBV7-2 to TRBJ2-5; the match to TRBD2 covers 13 bases. The trim removed 5 bases at V and 5 bases at J, leaving 8 bases unmatched. CDR3 length equals 16 residues. CDR1 and CDR2 from the germline V gene are SGHTA and FQGNSA. CDR3 sequence: CASSHGLAGDRETQYF. Written as DNA, the CDR3 is TGTGCCAGCAGCCACGGACTAGCGGGAGACAGGGAGACCCAGTACTTC.

The chain has TRBV5-1 and TRBJ2-5; the match to TRBD2 covers 9 bases. Germline V gives CDR1 SGHRS, CDR2 YFSETQ. J gave up 5 bases and V 6 bases, and 17 bases lay outside the gene matches. The CDR3 contains 17 residues. The CDR3 sequence is CASTSLAGGLAAETQYF. The CDR3 nucleotides are TGCGCCAGCACATCTCTGGCGGGAGGGCTCGCGGCGGAGACCCAGTACTTC.

The J gene is TRBJ2-2, the V gene TRBV30; possibly TRBD2 for D (5 bases). CDR3 length: 14 amino acids. V shed 4 bases and J shed 3 bases, with 12 bases lying between them. The germline V gene encodes CDR1 GTSNPN and CDR2 SVGIG (reference sequence). The DNA of the CDR3 is TGTGCCTGGATGGCCGGGGAATACACCGGGGAGCTGTTTTTT. Its protein product is CAWMAGEYTGELFF.

This chain connects TRBV27 to TRBJ1-2; no definite D call. This CDR3 is built from 14 residues. The germline V gene encodes CDR1 MNHEY and CDR2 SMNVEV (reference sequence). V gave up 4 bases and J gave up 3 bases, with 12 bases separating them. CDR3 coding DNA: TGTGCCAGCAGTTCGCGGTCTACATACTATGGCTACACCTTC. It translates to CASSSRSTYYGYTF.

The chain is built from TRBV4-1 and TRBJ2-7; 11 positions agree with TRBD1. Germline CDR1 and CDR2: MGHRA and YSYEKL. The CDR3 runs to 16 residues. J gave up 1 base and V 4 bases, and 6 bases lay outside the gene matches. As DNA, the CDR3 is TGCGCCAGCAGCCGCATGGGACAGGGGGAATCCTACGAGCAGTACTTC. Translated: CASSRMGQGESYEQYF.

This clone was observed a handful of times. The chain is built from TRBV6-5 and TRBJ2-1; 9 nucleotides match TRBD2. The V gene's germline CDR1 is MNHEY and CDR2 SVGAGI. This CDR3 region has 15 residues. With 6 bases clipped from V and 9 bases from J, the junction kept 12 bases outside the gene matches. The CDR3 spells CASSREGGTSREQFF. The CDR3 region has the DNA TGTGCCAGCAGCCGCGAGGGTGGGACTAGCCGTGAGCAGTTCTTC.

The chain employs TRBV19 and TRBJ1-1; 10 nucleotides align to TRBD1. V gave up 4 bases and J gave up 2 bases; unmatched junction bases: 4. This CDR3 has 15 residues. Germline CDR1 and CDR2: LNHDA and SQIVND (reference sequence). CDR3 amino acids: CASSRGQGRNTEAFF. CDR3 DNA: TGTGCCAGTAGTAGGGGACAGGGGCGAAACACTGAAGCTTTCTTT. The complete variable domain, with remaining parts taken from reference TRBV19 and TRBJ1-1, reads DGGITQSPKYLFRKEGQNVTLSCEQNLNHDAMYWYRQDPGQGLRLIYYSQIVNDFQKGDIAEGYSVSREKKESFPLTVTSAQKNPTAFYLCASSRGQGRNTEAFFGQGTRLTVV.

V usage is TRBV6-6 and J usage is TRBJ2-1, with TRBD2 matching 9 bases. There are 17 residues in the CDR3. V lost 5 bases, J lost 6 bases, and 14 bases stayed unmatched. From germline, CDR1 is MNHNY and CDR2 SVGAGI (reference sequence). CDR3 in amino acids: CASSHLWTSVNPNEQFF. CDR3 nucleotide sequence: TGTGCCAGCAGTCATTTGTGGACTAGCGTGAACCCCAATGAGCAGTTCTTC.

The V and J genes are TRBV19 and TRBJ1-2; unclear D gene. This CDR3 region has 12 residues. Per germline, CDR1 LNHDA and CDR2 SQIVND (reference sequence). Trimming removed 5 bases at V and 5 bases at J, with 9 bases between. In DNA, the CDR3 is TGTGCCAGTAGTCCCAGGACTTATGGCTACACCTTC. Protein sequence: CASSPRTYGYTF.

The V gene is TRBV19, the J gene TRBJ2-1; 11 bases fit TRBD2. The CDR3 spans 17 residues. With V trimmed by 4 bases and J by 5 bases, 10 bases remained unmatched. Germline CDR1 and CDR2: LNHDA and SQIVND (reference sequence). The CDR3 DNA sequence: TGTGCCAGTAGTAGCCGCCTGGGACTAGCGGAGCACAATGAGCAGTTCTTC. As protein: CASSSRLGLAEHNEQFF. Supplemented by reference TRBV19 and TRBJ2-1, the full variable domain reads DGGITQSPKYLFRKEGQNVTLSCEQNLNHDAMYWYRQDPGQGLRLIYYSQIVNDFQKGDIAEGYSVSREKKESFPLTVTSAQKNPTAFYLCASSSRLGLAEHNEQFFGPGTRLTVL.

The table lists this clone with many counts. The rearrangement joins TRBV11-2 to TRBJ2-2, with a possible D match to TRBD1 (5 bases). CDR1 is SGHAT, CDR2 FQNNGV, per germline. V was trimmed by 5 bases and J by 4 bases, leaving 17 bases between them. The length of the CDR3 is 16 residues. DNA of the CDR3: TGTGCCAGCAGCAGATGGCAGGGTACGAGCACCGGGGAGCTGTTTTTT. Translating gives CASSRWQGTSTGELFF.

This clone was seen only once. The rearrangement joins TRBV5-1 to TRBJ2-5; 7 nucleotides agree with TRBD2. Germline V gene lookup returns CDR1 SGHRS and CDR2 YFSETQ. With 3 bases clipped from V and 2 bases from J, the junction kept 4 bases outside the gene matches. The CDR3 length is 14 residues. The chain's CDR3 is CASSWTRGQETQYF. In DNA, the CDR3 is TGCGCCAGCAGCTGGACTAGAGGGCAAGAGACCCAGTACTTC.

This chain joins TRBV5-1 and TRBJ1-3; D not resolved. Germline V gives CDR1 SGHRS, CDR2 YFSETQ. V gave up 0 bases and J gave up 0 bases, with 7 bases separating them. This CDR3 contains 15 residues. CDR3 loop: CASSLESLSGNTIYF. CDR3 DNA sequence: TGCGCCAGCAGCTTGGAGAGCCTCTCTGGAAACACCATATATTTT.

V and J are TRBV29-1 and TRBJ2-4; 8 bases are shared with TRBD2. Unmatched junction bases numbered 13, after V lost 7 bases and J lost 5 bases. The germline CDR1 and CDR2 sequences are SQVTM and ANQGSEA. This CDR3 contains 15 residues. The CDR3 is CSAGGGGRIQNIQYF. DNA of the CDR3: TGCAGCGCCGGGGGTGGCGGGAGGATTCAAAACATTCAGTACTTC. Full variable domain (outside the CDR3, taken from reference TRBV29-1 and TRBJ2-4): SAVISQKPSRDICQRGTSLTIQCQVDSQVTMMFWYRQQPGQSLTLIATANQGSEATYESGFVIDKFPISRPNLTFSTLTVSNMSPEDSSIYLCSAGGGGRIQNIQYFGAGTRLSVL.

J is TRBJ2-7 and V is TRBV2; 8 positions match TRBD2. This CDR3 has 13 residues. Germline CDR1 reads SNHLY; CDR2 reads FYNNEI. V gave up 10 bases and J gave up 7 bases; unmatched junction bases: 12. Here the CDR3 reads CAIWTSWQKEQYF. The CDR3 DNA reads TGTGCCATTTGGACTAGCTGGCAAAAGGAGCAGTACTTC.

The chain has TRBV30 and TRBJ1-5; weak D call: TRBD1 (5 bases). Germline values: CDR1 GTSNPN, CDR2 SVGIG (reference sequence). V was pared by 0 bases and J by 2 bases, with 8 bases between. This CDR3 comprises 14 residues. The CDR3, as DNA: TGTGCCTGGAGTGTTTTACAGGGCAATCAGCCCCAGCATTTT. Amino acid sequence: CAWSVLQGNQPQHF. Filled out from reference TRBV30 and TRBJ1-5, the complete variable domain reads SQTIHQWPATLVQPVGSPLSLECTVEGTSNPNLYWYRQAAGRGLQLLFYSVGIGQISSEVPQNLSASRPQDRQFILSSKKLLLSDSGFYLCAWSVLQGNQPQHFGDGTRLSIL.

The gene calls are TRBV6-1 and TRBJ2-7; TRBD1 might be the D (5 bases). From germline, CDR1 is MNHNS and CDR2 SASEGT. Trimming shortened V by 0 bases and J by 4 bases, and 13 bases separated the two germline ends. The CDR3 sequence is 15 residues long. CDR3 in amino acids: CASSEAQGFGYEQYF. The CDR3 region has the DNA TGTGCCAGCAGTGAAGCGCAGGGATTCGGTTACGAGCAGTACTTC.

The rearrangement uses TRBV3-1 (or the pseudogene TRBV3-2) and TRBJ2-1, with 9 bases matching TRBD2. CDR3 length equals 15 residues. V was pared by 1 base and J by 4 bases, with 2 bases of the junction left unmatched. CDR1 is LGHDT and CDR2 is YNNKEL in the germline V gene (reference sequence). CDR3: CASSQGGRVYNEQFF. CDR3 DNA: TGTGCCAGCAGCCAAGGCGGGAGGGTGTACAATGAGCAGTTCTTC.

Comments on this clone: Within the sample, other DNA sequences also encode this same CDR3. The chain is built from TRBV5-1 and TRBJ2-7; TRBD2 matches at 8 bases. Germline loops: CDR1 SGHRS, CDR2 YFSETQ. The V segment lost 0 bases and the J segment 4 bases; nucleotides outside the gene matches: 6. The CDR3 runs to 15 residues. CDR3 sequence reads: CASSLGTSGSYEQYF. CDR3 bases: TGCGCCAGCAGCTTGGGTACTAGCGGCAGTTACGAGCAGTACTTC.

This chain links TRBV29-1 with TRBJ2-3, with TRBD2 matching 8 bases. CDR3 size: 13 residues. The V gene's germline CDR1 is SQVTM and CDR2 ANQGSEA. The ends lost 4 bases at V and 0 bases at J; junction bases unmatched: 0. Here the CDR3 DNA reads TGCAGCGTTGCTAGCGGGAGCACAGATACGCAGTATTTT. Protein: CSVASGSTDTQYF.